Listed here are 15 T cell receptor beta chains from one sample, sequenced in a study of cytomegalovirus exposure and HLA in healthy donors. Vbeta (60) and Jbeta (13) primers were used in the PCR. Measured with immunoSEQ multiplex PCR; TCRdb has only the in-frame clones, and not every one. This sample has approximately 220,000 clones, with about 80% found just once. The sequencing input was PBMCs. These receptors all come from a middle-aged man in good health and CMV-seronegative.

The V and J genes are TRBV27 and TRBJ1-6, with 7 bases matching TRBD1. The CDR3 is 14 amino acids. Trimming cost V 4 bases and J 7 bases; bases outside gene matches: 4. Germline lookup yields CDR1 MNHEY and CDR2 SMNVEV (reference sequence). The CDR3 DNA follows: TGTGCCAGCAGTTCGGGACAGCTAAATTCACCCCTCCACTTT. Translation gives CASSSGQLNSPLHF.

The chain joins TRBV25-1 to TRBJ2-7; 9 nucleotides match TRBD2. The V segment lost 2 bases and the J segment 4 bases; nucleotides outside the gene matches: 6. CDR1 and CDR2 (germline): MGHDK, SYGVNS. The CDR3 has 15 amino acids. CDR3 nucleotides: TGTGCCAGCAGTGAAGGGCTAGCGGGAAATTACGAGCAGTACTTC. Its translation is CASSEGLAGNYEQYF.

The chain recombines TRBV5-4 with TRBJ2-5; D might be TRBD1 (6 bases). Trimming removed 0 bases from V and 3 bases from J, with 12 bases in between. CDR3 length: 15 residues. Germline assignment: CDR1 SGHNT and CDR2 YYREEE (reference sequence). CDR3 loop: CASSLVGQSKETQYF. CDR3 nucleotide sequence: TGTGCCAGCAGCTTGGTCGGACAGTCTAAAGAGACCCAGTACTTC.

The rearrangement uses TRBV2 and TRBJ1-2; D remains ambiguous. The CDR3 consists of 15 residues. The germline V gene has CDR1 SNHLY and CDR2 FYNNEI. The V and J ends lost 2 bases and 5 bases respectively, with 15 bases between them. The CDR3 region has the DNA TGTGCCAGCAGTGAATGGGCGACGGCTGAATATGGCTACACCTTC. Translated, it gives CASSEWATAEYGYTF. Filled out from reference TRBV2 and TRBJ1-2, the complete variable domain reads EPEVTQTPSHQVTQMGQEVILRCVPISNHLYFYWYRQILGQKVEFLVSFYNNEISEKSEIFDDQFSVERPDGSNFTLKIRSTKLEDSAMYFCASSEWATAEYGYTFGSGTRLTVV.

The CDR3 protein is CASSLDVASGGLNEQFF. CDR3 bases: TGTGCCAGCAGCTTAGATGTGGCTAGCGGGGGGCTCAATGAGCAGTTCTTC. The chain employs TRBV11-3 and TRBJ2-1, with TRBD2 identical over 11 bases. With 0 bases clipped from V and 6 bases from J, the junction kept 7 bases outside the gene matches. Germline CDR1 reads SGHNT; CDR2 reads YENEEA. The CDR3 contains 17 residues.

This chain uses TRBV27 with TRBJ1-1; TRBD1 agrees at 7 bases. The CDR3 is made up of 16 amino acids. The J segment lost 0 bases and the V segment lost 3 bases, leaving 7 bases of the junction unmatched. Germline V gene lookup returns CDR1 MNHEY and CDR2 SMNVEV (reference sequence). In DNA, the CDR3 is TGTGCCAGCAGTTTTGGGACAGTTTTTGTGAACACTGAAGCTTTCTTT. Protein sequence: CASSFGTVFVNTEAFF.

The chain has TRBV4-1 and TRBJ1-2; D perhaps matches TRBD1 (5 bases). CDR1 is MGHRA, CDR2 YSYEKL, per germline. This CDR3 is built from 16 residues. With 4 bases removed from V and 0 bases from J, the gap between germline ends came to 15 bases. The CDR3: CASSRLAGISNYGYTF. The DNA of the CDR3 is TGCGCCAGCAGCCGATTAGCAGGGATTTCTAACTATGGCTACACCTTC.

CDR3 bases: TGTGCCAGCTCACTGGGACAGGGGGCCCCCTACGAGCAGTACTTC. This encodes CASSLGQGAPYEQYF. This chain connects TRBV18 to TRBJ2-7, with 12 bases matching TRBD1. In germline, CDR1 is KGHSH, CDR2 LQKENI. With 4 bases clipped from V and 2 bases from J, the junction kept 3 bases outside the gene matches. The CDR3 sequence is 15 residues long.

For this clone: Different DNA sequences within this sample yield the same CDR3. The chain recombines TRBV5-1 with TRBJ2-7; D might be TRBD1 (6 bases). Germline CDR1 SGHRS, CDR2 YFSETQ. The CDR3 runs 13 residues. Between the trimmed V and J ends, which lost 2 bases and 3 bases, there was a span of 9 bases. CDR3 sequence (DNA): TGCGCCAGCAGCTTTGACAGGTTCTACGAGCAGTACTTC. Protein sequence: CASSFDRFYEQYF.

The chain couples TRBV6-5 to TRBJ2-7; the match to TRBD1 covers 8 bases. Trimming removed 6 bases from V and 7 bases from J; junction bases left unmatched: 11. The germline gives CDR1 MNHEY, CDR2 SVGAGI. CDR3 length: 14 residues. As DNA, the CDR3 is TGTGCCAGCAGCCCCGACAGGGGAAGGTTAGAGCAGTACTTC. It specifies CASSPDRGRLEQYF.

This chain connects TRBV29-1 to TRBJ1-1; the D gene is possibly TRBD1 (5 bases). V dropped 5 bases and J dropped 2 bases, with 15 bases sitting between them. Germline lookup yields CDR1 SQVTM and CDR2 ANQGSEA. This CDR3 region has 14 residues. The CDR3 sequence: CSVPLGAVNTEAFF. The CDR3, as DNA: TGCAGCGTTCCCCTAGGGGCAGTTAACACTGAAGCTTTCTTT.

The V call is TRBV4-1, the J call TRBJ1-4; D is unclear. Germline assignment: CDR1 MGHRA and CDR2 YSYEKL. Between the trimmed V and J ends, which lost 1 base and 3 bases, there was a span of 18 bases. The CDR3 contains 18 residues. Written as DNA, the CDR3 is TGCGCCAGCAGCCAAGGGCGGGGTTCGAGTAATCCTAATGAAAAACTGTTTTTT. Its protein is CASSQGRGSSNPNEKLFF.

This sequence joins TRBV29-1 and TRBJ2-7, with D tentatively TRBD1 (7 bases). Germline values: CDR1 SQVTM, CDR2 ANQGSEA. Trimming stripped 7 bases from V and 0 bases from J, with 13 bases between. The CDR3 has 13 residues. The CDR3 spells CSGGDSSSYEQYF. The DNA for the CDR3 is TGCAGCGGGGGGGACAGCTCCTCCTACGAGCAGTACTTC.

The chain combines TRBV6-1 with TRBJ2-5, with D maybe TRBD2 (6 bases). Deletions cut 4 bases from V and 5 bases from J, with 11 bases between. The CDR3 sequence is 13 residues long. The V gene's germline CDR1 is MNHNS and CDR2 SASEGT. As DNA, the CDR3 is TGTGCCAGCAGTGCGACTAGACTGGAGACCCAGTACTTC. It codes for CASSATRLETQYF.

The chain employs TRBV4-2 and TRBJ2-3, with D possibly TRBD2 on 6 matching bases. CDR3 length: 15 residues. Germline CDR1 and CDR2: LGHNA and YNFKEQ. The V gene lost 5 bases and the J gene lost 5 bases, with 17 bases spanning the gap. The CDR3 DNA sequence: TGTGCCAGCAGCTCCCGACTAGACGGTGTAGATACGCAGTATTTT. It is translated as CASSSRLDGVDTQYF.